The rows below give T cell receptor beta chains drawn from one sample of a study of blood T cell repertoires in COVID-19. TCRdb's table, derived via immunoSEQ multiplex PCR, lists solely in-frame clones and lacks some. The sample yields 130,000 or so clones, about four fifths seen once. Sequences were obtained from peripheral blood. The receptors were gathered from a woman older than 75 with acute or convalescent COVID-19. Both conserved end residues are trimmed from each CDR3. Each record gives: clone size, V gene, CDR3 protein. The size field is filled for only some rows; it gives once, few, many or a size class.

size: NA
V: TRBV7-9
CDR3: ASSPADSYTEAF

size: once
V: TRBV7-2
CDR3: ASSLGAGFVVGANVLT

size: NA
V: TRBV4-1
CDR3: ASSLLGQTFYGYT

size: NA
V: TRBV7-9
CDR3: ASSPVGARGNTIY

size: NA
V: TRBV5-1
CDR3: ASSIGTGEGYT

size: NA
V: TRBV4-2
CDR3: ASSQELGGASYEQY

size: NA
V: TRBV15
CDR3: ATSRTATNEKLF

size: NA
V: TRBV9
CDR3: ASSVRGRAGGTGELF

size: few
V: TRBV27
CDR3: ASSAYGSRDSPLH

size: NA
V: TRBV5-5
CDR3: ASSSLGTGRGGYT

size: NA
V: TRBV10-3
CDR3: AAHTRGNTEAF

size: NA
V: TRBV6-5
CDR3: ASERAGTDTQY

size: NA
V: TRBV5-1
CDR3: ASSSDSGGYGYT

size: NA
V: TRBV12-3/TRBV12-4
CDR3: ASRTQETQY

size: NA
V: TRBV5-8
CDR3: ASSLGTGVTNYGYT

size: NA
V: TRBV6-1
CDR3: ASSGIRDRGNRGYGYT

size: NA
V: TRBV18
CDR3: ASSPTGGMSEKLF

size: NA
V: TRBV2
CDR3: ASSGLAGGSHEQY

size: NA
V: TRBV11-3
CDR3: ASSKQSTGNTEAF

size: NA
V: TRBV20-1
CDR3: SARDSYEQY

size: NA
V: TRBV29-1
CDR3: SVPGQSSYNEQF

size: NA
V: TRBV18
CDR3: ASSPMNRGRYTEAF

size: NA
V: TRBV7-9
CDR3: ASSQRTGDSPLH

size: NA
V: TRBV3-1/TRBV3-2
CDR3: ASRPNRGQSYGYT

size: NA
V: TRBV7-7
CDR3: ASSSGTNTGELF

size: NA
V: TRBV6-2/TRBV6-3
CDR3: ASSYSGRLLTEAF

size: NA
V: TRBV7-2
CDR3: ASSLAPEGAYEQY

size: NA
V: TRBV7-9
CDR3: ASSYKIPGLNTEAF

size: NA
V: TRBV27
CDR3: ASQTGGQGYNSPLH

size: NA
V: TRBV13
CDR3: ASSSGYAGYGYT

size: NA
V: TRBV6-5
CDR3: ASSYQGRNTEAF

size: NA
V: TRBV7-2
CDR3: ASRTYSGVGNEQF

size: NA
V: TRBV4-1
CDR3: ASSHKMVSDRGNYGYT

size: NA
V: TRBV2
CDR3: ASSENPLINYGYT

size: NA
V: TRBV5-1
CDR3: ASSLGLLANTGELF

size: NA
V: TRBV5-6
CDR3: ASSFTADEKLF

size: NA
V: TRBV11-3
CDR3: ASSSTGELF